The sequence of this T cell receptor beta chain was determined in a study of T cell responses to AZD1222 COVID-19 vaccine. Study-level findings and limits: Spike as a whole was targeted by vaccine-associated CD4 TCRs, dominant at 160-218 and 743-854. Within unmutated variant regions lay the reported targets of nearly half of spike-specific TCRs. The donor cohort was predominantly white British with a female majority, and clonal diversity may have been underestimated.

A remark on this clone: The antigen remains undetermined.

CDR3 length: 11 residues. The germline V gene encodes CDR1 SNHLY and CDR2 FYNNEI. V gave up 6 bases and J gave up 7 bases, with 9 bases separating them. Generated by immunoSEQ multiplex PCR, the TCRdb table keeps only in-frame clones and is missing some. The sample has about 120,000 clones, 85% to 90% seen once; the top ten hold more than 3%. This TCR came from an adult in good health. V is TRBV2 and J is TRBJ1-2, with D maybe TRBD1 (6 bases). The sample in question was peripheral blood, obtained on day 0 of AZD1222 vaccination. The CDR3 bases are TGTGCCAGCAGCCCCAGGGGTGGCTACACCTTC. Its protein product is CASSPRGGYTF. Looking up the rest from reference TRBV2 and TRBJ1-2 gives the full variable domain: EPEVTQTPSHQVTQMGQEVILRCVPISNHLYFYWYRQILGQKVEFLVSFYNNEISEKSEIFDDQFSVERPDGSNFTLKIRSTKLEDSAMYFCASSPRGGYTFGSGTRLTVV.